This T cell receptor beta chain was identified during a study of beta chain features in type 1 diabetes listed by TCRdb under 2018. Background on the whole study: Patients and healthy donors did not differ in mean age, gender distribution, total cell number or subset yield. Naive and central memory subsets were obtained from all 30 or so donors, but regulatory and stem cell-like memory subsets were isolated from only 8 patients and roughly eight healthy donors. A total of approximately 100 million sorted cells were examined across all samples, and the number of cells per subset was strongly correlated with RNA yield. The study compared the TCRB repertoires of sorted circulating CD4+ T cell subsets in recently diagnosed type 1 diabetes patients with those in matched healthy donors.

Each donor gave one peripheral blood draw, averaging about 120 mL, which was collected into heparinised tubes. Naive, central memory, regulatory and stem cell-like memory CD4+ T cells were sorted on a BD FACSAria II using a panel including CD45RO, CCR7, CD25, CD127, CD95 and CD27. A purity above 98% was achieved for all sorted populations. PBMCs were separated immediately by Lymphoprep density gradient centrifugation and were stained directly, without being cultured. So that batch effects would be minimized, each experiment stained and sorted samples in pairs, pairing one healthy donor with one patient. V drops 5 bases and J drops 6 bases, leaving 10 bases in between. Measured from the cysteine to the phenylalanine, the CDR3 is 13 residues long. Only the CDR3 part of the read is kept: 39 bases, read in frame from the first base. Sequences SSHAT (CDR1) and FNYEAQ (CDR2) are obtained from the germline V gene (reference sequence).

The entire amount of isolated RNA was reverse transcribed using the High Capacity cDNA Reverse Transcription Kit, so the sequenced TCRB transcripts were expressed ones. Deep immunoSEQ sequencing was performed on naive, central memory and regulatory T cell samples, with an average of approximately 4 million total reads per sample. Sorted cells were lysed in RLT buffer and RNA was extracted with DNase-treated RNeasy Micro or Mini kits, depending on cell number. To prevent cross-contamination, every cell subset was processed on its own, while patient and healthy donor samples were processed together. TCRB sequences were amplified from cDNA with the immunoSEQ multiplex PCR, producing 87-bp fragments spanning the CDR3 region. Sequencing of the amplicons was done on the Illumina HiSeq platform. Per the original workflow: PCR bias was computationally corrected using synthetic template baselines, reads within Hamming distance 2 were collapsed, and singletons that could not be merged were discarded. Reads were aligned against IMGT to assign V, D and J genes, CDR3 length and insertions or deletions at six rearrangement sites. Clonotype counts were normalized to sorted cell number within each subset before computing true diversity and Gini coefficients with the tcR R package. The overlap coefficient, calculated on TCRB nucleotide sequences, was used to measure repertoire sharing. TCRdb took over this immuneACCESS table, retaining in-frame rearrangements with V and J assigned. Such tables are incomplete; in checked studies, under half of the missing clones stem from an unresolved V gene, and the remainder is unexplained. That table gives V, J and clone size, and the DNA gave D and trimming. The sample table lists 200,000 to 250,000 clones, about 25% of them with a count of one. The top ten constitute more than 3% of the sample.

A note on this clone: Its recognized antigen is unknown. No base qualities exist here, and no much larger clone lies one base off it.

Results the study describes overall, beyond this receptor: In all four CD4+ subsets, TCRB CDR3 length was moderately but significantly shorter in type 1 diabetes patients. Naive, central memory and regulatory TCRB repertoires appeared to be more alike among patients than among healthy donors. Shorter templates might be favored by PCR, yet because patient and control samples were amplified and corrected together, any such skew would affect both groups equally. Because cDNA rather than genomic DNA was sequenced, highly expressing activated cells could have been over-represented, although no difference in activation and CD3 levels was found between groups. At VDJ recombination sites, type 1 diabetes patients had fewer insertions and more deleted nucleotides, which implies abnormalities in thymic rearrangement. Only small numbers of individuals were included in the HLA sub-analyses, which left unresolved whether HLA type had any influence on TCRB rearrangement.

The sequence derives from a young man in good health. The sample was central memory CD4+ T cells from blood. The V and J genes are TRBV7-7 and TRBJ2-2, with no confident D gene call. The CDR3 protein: CASSPLVSGELFF. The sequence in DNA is TGTGCCAGCAGCCCTTTAGTATCCGGGGAGCTGTTTTTT.